What follows are 19 T cell receptor beta chains derived from one specimen sequenced in a study of CD8 T cells in ankylosing spondylitis. Using its own MiXCR run on the 5' RACE reads, TCRdb lists one record per CDR3 protein. The repertoire has roughly 170,000 distinct CDR3 sequences, around a tenth of them found once; the top ten carry roughly 15%. Sequenced material: blood, either unsorted or a sorted T cell fraction (not recorded which). Source of these receptors: a female donor with ankylosing spondylitis or in good health (not recorded which).

The chain is built from TRBV7-9 and TRBJ1-2; 9 bases line up with TRBD1. V lost 3 bases, J lost 8 bases, and 10 bases stayed unmatched. Per germline, CDR1 SEHNR and CDR2 FQNEAQ (reference sequence). This CDR3 has 15 amino acids. In nucleotides, the CDR3 is TGTGCCAGCAGCTTTCCCGGGACAGGGCGAGTAGGCTACACCTTC. Translation: CASSFPGTGRVGYTF.

This clonotype was counted a few times. The CDR3 bases are TGTGCCACCTACGACGACGGAGCCTACGAGCAGTACTTC. The encoded protein is CATYDDGAYEQYF. The chain employs TRBV27 and TRBJ2-7; D unclear. Germline V gives CDR1 MNHEY, CDR2 SMNVEV (reference sequence). The CDR3 extends over 13 amino acids. The germline V and J ends were trimmed by 10 bases and 2 bases, with 15 bases remaining between them.

This clonotype was picked up many times. The chain couples TRBV12-3 or TRBV12-4 to TRBJ2-3, with D unclear. The CDR3 runs 15 residues. Trimming removed 4 bases from V and 2 bases from J, with 13 bases in between. CDR3 sequence reads: CASSSSELNTDTQYF. CDR3 in DNA: TGTGCCAGCAGTTCATCCGAGCTGAACACAGATACGCAGTATTTT.

This clonotype was counted a few times. The rearrangement joins TRBV2 to TRBJ2-7; TRBD2 agrees at 10 bases. CDR1 SNHLY and CDR2 FYNNEI come from the germline V gene. After removal of 11 bases from V and 7 bases from J, the junction contained 8 bases not matched to a gene. This CDR3 has 12 residues. The CDR3: CAVPSGGMEQYF. The DNA for the CDR3 is TGTGCCGTCCCTAGCGGGGGAATGGAGCAGTACTTC.

In its sample, this clonotype was seen a few times. The gene calls are TRBV4-3 and TRBJ2-1; 10 positions match TRBD2. Unmatched junction bases numbered 7, after V lost 4 bases and J lost 7 bases. This CDR3 has 15 residues. Germline CDR1 reads LGHNA; CDR2 reads YSLEER. The CDR3 sequence is CASSPQREGRNEQFF. The CDR3 DNA reads as TGCGCCAGCAGCCCACAGCGGGAGGGCCGGAATGAGCAGTTCTTC.

The chain joins TRBV7-9 to TRBJ1-2, with TRBD1 matching 8 bases. Germline CDR1 is SEHNR and CDR2 is FQNEAQ (reference sequence). V dropped 5 bases and J dropped 6; count of bases not matched to a gene: 8. The CDR3 contains 14 residues. The CDR3 spells CASSPRTGKDGYTF. The CDR3 DNA is TGTGCCAGCAGCCCCCGGACAGGGAAAGATGGCTACACCTTC.

The rearrangement uses TRBV5-5 and TRBJ2-2; no clear D gene. The CDR3 covers 14 residues. Germline CDR1 is SGHKS and CDR2 is YYEKEE (reference sequence). The germline V and J ends were trimmed by 4 bases and 2 bases, with 9 bases remaining between them. The CDR3 spells CASSPGHNTGELFF. DNA for the CDR3: TGTGCCAGCAGCCCTGGGCACAACACCGGGGAGCTGTTTTTT.

There are a few counts of this clonotype. CDR3 nucleotides: TGTGCCAGCAGTTCTTTAGGGGAAGGGGAGCTGTTTTTT. This gives the protein CASSSLGEGELFF. The chain uses TRBV7-7 and TRBJ2-2; possibly TRBD1 for D (5 bases). This CDR3 is 13 amino acids long. V was shortened by 6 bases and J by 8 bases, with 13 bases between the two germline ends. Germline V CDR1 and CDR2: SSHAT, FNYEAQ (reference sequence).

As to this clonotype: In this CDR3 the conserved last residue, phenylalanine or tryptophan, is missing, so a read error is likely. The rearrangement uses TRBV7-9 and TRBJ1-2; D gene ambiguous. The CDR3 contains 12 residues. CDR1 is SEHNR and CDR2 is FQNEAQ in the germline V gene (reference sequence). V gave up 6 bases and J gave up 4 bases, with 9 bases separating them. DNA of the CDR3: TGTGCCAGCAGTACGGACGGCTATGGCTACACCTTG. Residues: CASSTDGYGYTL.

J is TRBJ1-2 and V is TRBV6-2 or TRBV6-3; D gene uncertain. The CDR3 spans 13 residues. Germline CDR1 is MNHEY and CDR2 is SVGEGT. V lost 3 bases to trimming and J lost 4 bases, with 9 bases between them. The CDR3 bases are TGTGCCAGCAGTTATGGCCGGGCCTATGGCTACACCTTC. Translating it yields CASSYGRAYGYTF.

This clonotype has just a few counts. The genes are TRBV7-9 and TRBJ1-2, with 10 bases fitting TRBD1. The germline V gene encodes CDR1 SEHNR and CDR2 FQNEAQ (reference sequence). This CDR3 has 15 amino acids. Germline trimming cut 5 bases from V and 2 bases from J; bases unmatched to any gene: 5. For the CDR3, the DNA is TGTGCCAGCAGCGAGCCGGGACAGGGGAACTATGGCTACACCTTC. Its translation is CASSEPGQGNYGYTF.

This clonotype was seen many times. The junction departs from the called germline gene at one end, perhaps through a read error. This rearrangement joins TRBV6-5 to TRBJ1-1, with a possible D match to TRBD1 (5 bases). The germline CDR1 and CDR2 sequences are MNHEY and SVGAGI. This CDR3 is built from 12 residues. This CDR3 reads CASSYPGSETFF. The CDR3 DNA sequence: TGTGCCAGCAGTTACCCAGGGTCTGAAACTTTCTTT.

This clonotype was counted many times. V gene TRBV5-1 combines with J gene TRBJ2-7, with 8 bases identical to TRBD1. Germline values: CDR1 SGHRS, CDR2 YFSETQ. The CDR3 is 13 residues long. The J segment lost 6 bases and the V segment lost 4 bases, leaving 6 bases of the junction unmatched. The chain's CDR3 is CASSVDRGGEQYF. CDR3 nucleotides: TGCGCCAGCAGCGTAGACAGGGGCGGCGAGCAGTACTTC.

This clonotype was picked up a small number of times. The V gene is TRBV24-1, the J gene TRBJ2-2; D unresolved. Trimming pared 0 bases from V and 5 bases from J, leaving 3 bases between. This CDR3 has 13 amino acids. Germline V lookup: CDR1 KGHDR, CDR2 SFDVKD. As DNA, the CDR3 is TGTGCCACCAGTGATTTGAGTACCGGGGAGCTGTTTTTT. Encoded protein: CATSDLSTGELFF.

The CDR3 loop reads CASSQQSGSGSYEQYF. For the CDR3, the DNA is TGCGCCAGCAGCCAACAGAGCGGGAGTGGATCCTACGAGCAGTACTTC. The gene calls are TRBV4-1 and TRBJ2-7; 8 bases line up with TRBD2. The trim removed 2 bases at V and 1 base at J, leaving 7 bases unmatched. The CDR3 totals 16 residues. Per the germline V gene, CDR1 is MGHRA and CDR2 is YSYEKL.

The chain is built from TRBV7-2 and TRBJ2-7; unclear D gene. V lost 6 bases and J 6 bases, leaving 15 bases between the germline ends. The CDR3 spans 13 residues. Germline assignment: CDR1 SGHTA and CDR2 FQGNSA. In nucleotides, the CDR3 is TGTGCCAGCAGAAAAGATCCATTTCTCGAGCAGTACTTC. This sequence encodes CASRKDPFLEQYF. Using reference TRBV7-2 and TRBJ2-7 for the parts outside the CDR3, the full variable domain is GAGVSQSPSNKVTEKGKDVELRCDPISGHTALYWYRQSLGQGLEFLIYFQGNSAPDKSGLPSDRFSAERTGGSVSTLTIQRTQQEDSAVYLCASRKDPFLEQYFGPGTRLTVT.

This clonotype was observed at least ten times. Its ends do not fully match the called genes, so a read error is possible. The genes are TRBV12-3 or TRBV12-4 and TRBJ2-7; perhaps TRBD1 as D (5 bases). This CDR3 is built from 11 residues. The CDR3 loop reads CASSLGVGRAF. Here the CDR3 DNA reads TGTGCCAGCAGTTTAGGGGTGGGCAGGGCCTTC.

This clonotype occurred many times. This chain joins TRBV29-1 and TRBJ2-1; TRBD1 might be the D (6 bases). V dropped 4 bases and J dropped 9 bases, with 16 bases sitting between them. CDR3 length: 13 amino acids. Germline-derived CDR1 and CDR2 are SQVTM and ANQGSEA. The CDR3 is CSVAGRGRSEQFF. The DNA of the CDR3 is TGCAGCGTTGCCGGCAGGGGACGGAGTGAGCAGTTCTTC.

This clonotype showed up just a few times. The chain couples TRBV29-1 to TRBJ1-1; D perhaps matches TRBD1 (6 bases). Trimming shortened V by 6 bases and J by 7 bases, and 12 bases separated the two germline ends. Germline V gene sequence: CDR1 SQVTM, CDR2 ANQGSEA. This CDR3 is built from 11 residues. CDR3 loop: CSVAEGGEAFF. For the CDR3, the DNA is TGCAGCGTCGCGGAGGGGGGTGAAGCTTTCTTT.